This T cell receptor (beta chain) was captured by sequencing in a study of T cell changes during pregnancy in multiple sclerosis. Sequenced by immunoSEQ multiplex PCR; TCRdb stores in-frame clones only, minus some. The sample lists 70,000 to 80,000 clones; about 93% were seen once. Germline CDR1 reads MNHEY; CDR2 reads SMNVEV (reference sequence). The V gene end was trimmed by 2 bases and the J gene end by 4 bases; junction bases not matched to a gene: 8. The length of the CDR3 is 17 residues. The sample consisted of peripheral blood, taken in the first trimester of pregnancy. V is TRBV27 and J is TRBJ1-2; TRBD1 aligns across 12 bases. The receptor was isolated from a female donor with multiple sclerosis, enrolled in a pregnancy study. The CDR3 here is CASSLNLRDRGLYGYTF. The CDR3 coding sequence is TGTGCCAGCAGTTTAAATCTCCGGGACAGGGGGCTCTATGGCTACACCTTC.